The clone carrying this T cell receptor beta chain appeared a few times. The germline V gene has CDR1 SGHNT and CDR2 YENEEA. The germline V and J ends were trimmed by 1 base and 9 bases, with 13 bases remaining between them. The CDR3 runs 13 residues. The data belong to a study of shared clonotypes between healthy human individuals. Repertoires were generated with immunoSEQ multiplex PCR, while TCRdb's copy carries only in-frame clones and drops some. The sample shows about half a million clones, approximately 80% of them seen only once. The receptor was isolated from a woman aged 40-49 years in good health. Some clones in this sample may be carry-over from other donors' samples. Sequenced: PBMCs. V gene TRBV11-3 combines with J gene TRBJ2-7; D ambiguous. CDR3 sequence (DNA): TGTGCCAGCAGCTTAGGCGTAGGTACCAGGCAGTACTTC. This gives the protein CASSLGVGTRQYF. The complete variable domain, with remaining parts taken from reference TRBV11-3 and TRBJ2-7, reads EAGVVQSPRYKIIEKKQPVAFWCNPISGHNTLYWYLQNLGQGPELLIRYENEEAVDDSQLPKDRFSAERLKGVDSTLKIQPAELGDSAVYLCASSLGVGTRQYFGPGTRLTVT.